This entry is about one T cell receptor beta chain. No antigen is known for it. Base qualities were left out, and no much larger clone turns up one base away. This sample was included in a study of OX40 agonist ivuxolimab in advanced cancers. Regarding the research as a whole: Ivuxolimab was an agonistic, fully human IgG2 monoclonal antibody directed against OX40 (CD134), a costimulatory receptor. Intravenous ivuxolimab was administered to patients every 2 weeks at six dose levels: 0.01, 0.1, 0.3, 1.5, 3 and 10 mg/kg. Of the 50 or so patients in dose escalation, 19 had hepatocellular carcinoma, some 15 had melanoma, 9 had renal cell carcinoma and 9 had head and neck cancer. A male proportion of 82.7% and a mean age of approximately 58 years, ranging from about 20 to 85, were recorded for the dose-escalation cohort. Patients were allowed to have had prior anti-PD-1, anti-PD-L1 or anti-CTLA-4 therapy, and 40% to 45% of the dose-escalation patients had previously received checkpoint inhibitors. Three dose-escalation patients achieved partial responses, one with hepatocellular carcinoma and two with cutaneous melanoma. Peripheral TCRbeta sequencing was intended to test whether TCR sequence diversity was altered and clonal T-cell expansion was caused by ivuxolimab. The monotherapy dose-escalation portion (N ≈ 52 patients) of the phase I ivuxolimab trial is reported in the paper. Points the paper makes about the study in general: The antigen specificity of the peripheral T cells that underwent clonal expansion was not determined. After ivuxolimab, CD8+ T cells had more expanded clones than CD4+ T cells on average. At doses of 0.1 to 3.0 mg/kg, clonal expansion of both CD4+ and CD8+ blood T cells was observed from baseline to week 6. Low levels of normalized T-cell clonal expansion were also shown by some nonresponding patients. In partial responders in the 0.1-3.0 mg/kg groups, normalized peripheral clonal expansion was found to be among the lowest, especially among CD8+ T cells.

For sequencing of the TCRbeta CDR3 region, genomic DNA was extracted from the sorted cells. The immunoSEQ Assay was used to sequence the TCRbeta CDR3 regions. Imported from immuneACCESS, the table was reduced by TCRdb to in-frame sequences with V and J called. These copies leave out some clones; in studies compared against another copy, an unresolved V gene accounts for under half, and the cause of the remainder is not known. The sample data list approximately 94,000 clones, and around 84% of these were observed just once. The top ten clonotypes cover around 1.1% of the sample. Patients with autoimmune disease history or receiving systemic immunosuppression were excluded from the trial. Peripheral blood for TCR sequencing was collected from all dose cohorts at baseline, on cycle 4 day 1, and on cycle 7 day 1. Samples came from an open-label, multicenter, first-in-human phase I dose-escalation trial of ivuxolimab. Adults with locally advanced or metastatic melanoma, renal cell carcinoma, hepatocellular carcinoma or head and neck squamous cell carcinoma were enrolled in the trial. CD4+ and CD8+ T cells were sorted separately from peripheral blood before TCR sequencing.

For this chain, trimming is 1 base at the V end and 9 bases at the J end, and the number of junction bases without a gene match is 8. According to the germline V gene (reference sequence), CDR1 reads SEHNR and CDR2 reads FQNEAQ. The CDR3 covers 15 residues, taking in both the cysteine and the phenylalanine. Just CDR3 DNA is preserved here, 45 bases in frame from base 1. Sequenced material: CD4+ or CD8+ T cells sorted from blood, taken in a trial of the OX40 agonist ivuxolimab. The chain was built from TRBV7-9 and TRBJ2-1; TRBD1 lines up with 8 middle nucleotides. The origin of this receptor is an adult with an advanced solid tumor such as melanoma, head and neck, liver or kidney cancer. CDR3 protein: CASSLDDRGSGEQFF. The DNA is TGTGCCAGCAGCTTAGACGACAGGGGAAGTGGTGAGCAGTTCTTC.